This entry lists 18 T cell receptor beta chains sequenced from one sample in a study of T cells in Graves' hyperthyroidism and ophthalmopathy. There were TCR beta CDR3 regions amplified from RNA transcripts. When the TCR CDR3 underwent first-round RT-PCR, the HTBI primer set was used. TCRdb re-called the multiplex PCR reads with MiXCR, one entry per CDR3 protein. This table holds about 640,000 distinct CDR3 sequences, 45% found once. Material for sequencing was peripheral blood or thyroid tissue (not recorded which). Every receptor here comes from an adult man with Graves' disease, either hyperthyroidism or ophthalmopathy (not recorded which).

This chain joins TRBV3-1 and TRBJ1-1; no firm D call. This CDR3 has 15 residues. The V gene lost 5 bases and the J gene lost 5 bases, with 18 bases spanning the gap. The germline gives CDR1 LGHDT, CDR2 YNNKEL (reference sequence). In DNA form, the CDR3 reads TGTGCCAGCAGCGCCTCCAGGATTTTGCGGACTGAAGCTTTCTTT. Translated: CASSASRILRTEAFF.

As for this clonotype: Since a much larger clone is just one base distant, this may be a read error. This is likely a read error, given that the CDR3 carries no conserved phenylalanine or tryptophan at its end. The chain joins TRBV19 to TRBJ1-4; TRBD1 agrees at 9 bases. CDR1 and CDR2 from the germline V gene are LNHDA and SQIVND (reference sequence). V gave up 10 bases and J gave up 5 bases; unmatched junction bases: 5. This CDR3 is 13 amino acids long. The CDR3 nucleotides are TGTGCCACCTCGACAGGGGGGAATGAAAAACTGTTTCTT. Its translation: CATSTGGNEKLFL.

The chain joins TRBV24-1 to TRBJ2-7, with 8 bases that match TRBD2. The CDR3 runs to 16 residues. Trimming cost V 4 bases and J 0 bases; bases outside gene matches: 7. Germline V gene sequence: CDR1 KGHDR, CDR2 SFDVKD. The CDR3 DNA follows: TGTGCCACCAGTGACTTCAGCGGGGGCAGCTCCTACGAGCAGTACTTC. Translated, it gives CATSDFSGGSSYEQYF.

The chain has TRBV7-2 and TRBJ2-7, with TRBD2 matching over 8 bases. Losses at the gene ends were 0 bases for V and 4 bases for J; bases not matched to a gene: 5. The CDR3 spans 15 residues. CDR1 and CDR2 from the germline V gene are SGHTA and FQGNSA. CDR3 protein: CASSLAGTRGYEQYF. CDR3 DNA: TGTGCCAGCAGCTTAGCCGGGACTAGGGGTTACGAGCAGTACTTC.

The V call is TRBV13, the J call TRBJ1-5; D is undetermined. CDR1 is PRHDT and CDR2 is FYEKMQ in the germline V gene (reference sequence). V was trimmed by 5 bases and J by 0 bases, leaving 11 bases between them. The CDR3 is 15 amino acids. The CDR3 coding sequence is TGTGCCAGCAGCACATCGACGGGTAGCAATCAGCCCCAGCATTTT. This encodes CASSTSTGSNQPQHF.

The chain has TRBV29-1 and TRBJ2-7; 8 bases are a match to TRBD2. Looked up from germline, CDR1 is SQVTM and CDR2 is ANQGSEA. After removal of 3 bases from V and 0 bases from J, the junction contained 7 bases not matched to a gene. This CDR3 spans 15 amino acids. CDR3 nucleotide sequence: TGCAGCGTTGACGATCCACTAGCGGACTCCTACGAGCAGTACTTC. Protein sequence: CSVDDPLADSYEQYF.

There are many counts of this clonotype. The chain has TRBV10-3 and TRBJ1-1; D call uncertain. CDR1 and CDR2 (germline): ENHRY, SYGVKD. Trimming took 3 bases from V and 7 from J, leaving 12 bases between them. This CDR3 comprises 13 residues. The CDR3 bases are TGTGCCATCAGTGAAAGCACAGCGAGTGAAGCTTTCTTT. Its translation: CAISESTASEAFF.

The gene calls are TRBV7-9 and TRBJ1-2, with D perhaps matching TRBD1 (6 bases). Germline lookup yields CDR1 SEHNR and CDR2 FQNEAQ (reference sequence). Trimming shortened V by 3 bases and J by 1 base, and 15 bases separated the two germline ends. The CDR3 covers 16 residues. The CDR3 nucleotides read TGTGCCAGCAGCTTGACGGGGGGCGCGAATAACTATGGCTACACCTTC. Its translation is CASSLTGGANNYGYTF.

This rearrangement joins TRBV5-4 to TRBJ2-2; 9 positions match TRBD1. The V and J ends lost 5 bases and 5 bases, in that order; junction bases with no gene match: 7. The length of the CDR3 is 15 residues. Germline CDR1 and CDR2: SGHNT and YYREEE (reference sequence). The CDR3 DNA reads TGTGCCAGCAGTTCCTCGGGACAGGGTACCGGGGAGCTGTTTTTT. It specifies CASSSSGQGTGELFF.

In its sample, this clonotype was seen many times. V is TRBV29-1 and J is TRBJ1-2, with D possibly being TRBD1 (6 bases). CDR3 size: 15 residues. CDR1 and CDR2 (germline): SQVTM, ANQGSEA. The V and J ends lost 5 bases and 0 bases respectively, with 16 bases between them. The CDR3 DNA is TGCAGCGTTTCATCAGGGGACCTAGCTAACTATGGCTACACCTTC. It yields the protein CSVSSGDLANYGYTF. The full variable domain, with the rest looked up from reference TRBV29-1 and TRBJ1-2, is SAVISQKPSRDICQRGTSLTIQCQVDSQVTMMFWYRQQPGQSLTLIATANQGSEATYESGFVIDKFPISRPNLTFSTLTVSNMSPEDSSIYLCSVSSGDLANYGYTFGSGTRLTVV.

The chain has TRBV2 and TRBJ2-5; D gene ambiguous. V shed 6 bases and J shed 5 bases, with 13 bases lying between them. From germline, CDR1 is SNHLY and CDR2 FYNNEI. The CDR3 is 13 amino acids. CDR3 nucleotides: TGTGCCAGCAGGCCGGGCATTGGGGAGACCCAGTACTTC. Translation: CASRPGIGETQYF.

This clonotype was observed a few times. CDR3 sequence (DNA): TGTGCCAGCAGCTCCATAATACAGGGGGCTGGCACTGAAGCTTTCTTT. Translated: CASSSIIQGAGTEAFF. This chain connects TRBV7-9 to TRBJ1-1; 9 bases map to TRBD1. This CDR3 is 16 amino acids long. The germline gives CDR1 SEHNR, CDR2 FQNEAQ (reference sequence). Trimming at V came to 4 bases and at J to 4 bases, leaving 10 bases not matched to a gene. Variable domain in full (rest from reference TRBV7-9 and TRBJ1-1): DTGVSQNPRHKITKRGQNVTFRCDPISEHNRLYWYRQTLGQGPEFLTYFQNEAQLEKSRLLSDRFSAERPKGSFSTLEIQRTEQGDSAMYLCASSSIIQGAGTEAFFGQGTRLTVV.

About this clonotype itself: This clone may be a read error of a much larger clone one base away. CDR3 protein: CASGDTDQPQHF. CDR3 in DNA: TGTGCCAGCGGTGATACTGATCAGCCCCAGCATTTT. The chain has TRBV2 and TRBJ1-5; D is unresolved. Germline CDR1 SNHLY, CDR2 FYNNEI. This CDR3 is built from 12 residues. Based on the CDR3 plus reference TRBV2 and TRBJ1-5, the full variable domain is EPEVTQTPSHQVTQMGQEVILRCVPISNHLYFYWYRQILGQKVEFLVSFYNNEISEKSEIFDDQFSVERPDGSNFTLKIRSTKLEDSAMYFCASGDTDQPQHFGDGTRLSIL.

In this sample, this clonotype turned up a few times. The V and J genes are TRBV7-9 and TRBJ1-1; 8 bases are shared with TRBD1. The CDR3 consists of 14 residues. Germline loops: CDR1 SEHNR, CDR2 FQNEAQ (reference sequence). J gave up 4 bases and V 5 bases, and 6 bases lay outside the gene matches. The CDR3 DNA follows: TGTGCCAGCAGCCGACAGGGGCCGGTCACTGAAGCTTTCTTT. It yields the protein CASSRQGPVTEAFF.

This chain joins TRBV29-1 and TRBJ1-2; TRBD1 matches 8 bases. The CDR3 has 13 residues. The V gene's germline CDR1 is SQVTM and CDR2 ANQGSEA. After removal of 5 bases from V and 4 bases from J, the junction contained 6 bases not matched to a gene. The CDR3 coding sequence is TGCAGCGTTCCGGACAGGGACCTCTATGGCTACACCTTC. It codes for CSVPDRDLYGYTF.

The rearrangement joins TRBV9 to TRBJ2-7; 9 positions agree with TRBD1. CDR3 size: 15 residues. CDR1 and CDR2 (germline): SGDLS, YYNGEE. The V gene end was trimmed by 4 bases and the J gene end by 5 bases; junction bases not matched to a gene: 10. The chain's CDR3 is CASSSAGTGFDEQYF. The CDR3 region has the DNA TGTGCCAGCAGCTCCGCTGGGACAGGGTTCGACGAGCAGTACTTC.

The gene calls are TRBV11-2 and TRBJ2-6; no clear D gene. The CDR3 runs to 14 residues. V lost 5 bases, J lost 4 bases, and 9 bases lay in between. Looked up from germline, CDR1 is SGHAT and CDR2 is FQNNGV. In DNA form, the CDR3 reads TGTGCCAGCAGCCAACGACCGGGGGCCAACGTCCTGACTTTC. This translates into CASSQRPGANVLTF.

This clonotype turned up a few times. The V call is TRBV6-6, the J call TRBJ1-2; TRBD1 might be the D (5 bases). With 0 bases removed from V and 5 bases from J, the gap between germline ends came to 10 bases. CDR3 size: 14 residues. Germline V CDR1 and CDR2: MNHNY, SVGAGI (reference sequence). CDR3 in amino acids: CASSYSAQVYGYTF. The CDR3 DNA follows: TGTGCCAGCAGTTACTCCGCACAGGTTTATGGCTACACCTTC.